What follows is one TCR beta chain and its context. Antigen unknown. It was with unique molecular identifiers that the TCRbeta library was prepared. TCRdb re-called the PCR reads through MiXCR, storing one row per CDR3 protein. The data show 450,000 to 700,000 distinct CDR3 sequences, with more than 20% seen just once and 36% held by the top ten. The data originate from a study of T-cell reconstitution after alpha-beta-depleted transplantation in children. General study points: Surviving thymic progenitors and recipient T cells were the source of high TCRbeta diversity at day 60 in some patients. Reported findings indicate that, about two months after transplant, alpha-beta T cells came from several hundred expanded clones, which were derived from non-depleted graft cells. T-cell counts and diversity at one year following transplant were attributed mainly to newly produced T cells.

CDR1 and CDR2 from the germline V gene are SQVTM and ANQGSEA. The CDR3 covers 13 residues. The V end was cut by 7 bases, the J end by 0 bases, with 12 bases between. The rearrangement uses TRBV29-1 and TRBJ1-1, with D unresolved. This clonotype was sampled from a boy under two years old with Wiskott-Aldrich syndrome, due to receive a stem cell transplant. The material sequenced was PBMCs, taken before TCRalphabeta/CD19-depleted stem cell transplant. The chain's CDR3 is CSAGGRMNTEAFF. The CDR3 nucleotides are TGCAGCGCCGGCGGCAGAATGAACACTGAAGCTTTCTTT.